These 21 T cell receptor beta chains came from one sample sequenced in a study of cytomegalovirus exposure and HLA in healthy donors. The PCR made use of 60 Vbeta and 13 Jbeta primers. Clones were read by immunoSEQ multiplex PCR, and TCRdb kept only the in-frame ones, dropping some. The sample lists 200,000 or so clones; about 83% were seen once. Specimen: PBMCs. These receptor sequences come from a woman younger than 45 in good health and CMV-seropositive.

V and J are TRBV5-1 and TRBJ2-3; TRBD2 is a possible D gene (5 bases). The CDR3 is 16 amino acids. Trimming took off 0 bases at V and 4 bases at J, with 15 bases between the two ends. Per the germline V gene, CDR1 is SGHRS and CDR2 is YFSETQ. The CDR3 here is CASSLDGDGRADTQYF. DNA of the CDR3: TGCGCCAGCAGCTTGGATGGGGATGGGAGAGCAGATACGCAGTATTTT.

This rearrangement joins TRBV6-5 to TRBJ1-5; 7 nucleotides match TRBD1. Trimming at V came to 4 bases and at J to 5 bases, leaving 2 bases not matched to a gene. There are 13 residues in the CDR3. Germline-derived CDR1 and CDR2 are MNHEY and SVGAGI. CDR3 sequence (DNA): TGTGCCAGCAGTTCCGGGACAGATCAGCCCCAGCATTTT. Translation gives CASSSGTDQPQHF.

This clone was detected a few times. The J gene is TRBJ2-1, the V gene TRBV5-1; D is perhaps TRBD2 (6 bases). Trimming cost V 4 bases and J 2 bases, with 13 bases left between them. Germline V gives CDR1 SGHRS, CDR2 YFSETQ. This CDR3 has 15 residues. The CDR3 DNA reads TGCGCCAGCAGCATCCGCGCGGGGCCCTACAATGAGCAGTTCTTC. This gives the protein CASSIRAGPYNEQFF.

V is TRBV7-9 and J is TRBJ2-7, with TRBD1 matching 10 bases. Germline CDR1 reads SEHNR; CDR2 reads FQNEAQ (reference sequence). The CDR3 contains 13 residues. The junction had 5 bases not matched to a gene; V was cut back by 8 bases and J by 4 bases. DNA of the CDR3: TGTGCCAGCGGGGGACAGGGGCATTACGAGCAGTACTTC. This gives the protein CASGGQGHYEQYF.

CDR3: CASSPRTSGGAVSSTGELFF. CDR3 DNA sequence: TGTGCCAGCAGCCCCCGCACTAGCGGGGGGGCCGTATCCAGCACCGGGGAGCTGTTTTTT. V gene TRBV2 combines with J gene TRBJ2-2; TRBD2 agrees at 13 bases. Germline CDR1 SNHLY, CDR2 FYNNEI. The CDR3 spans 20 residues. V trimming: 6 bases; J trimming: 4 bases; junction bases outside the gene matches: 17. Looking up the rest from reference TRBV2 and TRBJ2-2 gives the full variable domain: EPEVTQTPSHQVTQMGQEVILRCVPISNHLYFYWYRQILGQKVEFLVSFYNNEISEKSEIFDDQFSVERPDGSNFTLKIRSTKLEDSAMYFCASSPRTSGGAVSSTGELFFGEGSRLTVL.

This chain uses TRBV11-2 with TRBJ1-5; no clear D gene. V lost 6 bases to trimming and J lost 5 bases, with 20 bases between them. This CDR3 is built from 16 residues. Germline loops: CDR1 SGHAT, CDR2 FQNNGV. CDR3 sequence reads: CASSTYAGPFHQPQHF. CDR3 nucleotide sequence: TGTGCCAGCAGTACCTACGCGGGCCCATTCCATCAGCCCCAGCATTTT.

The rearrangement uses TRBV21-1 and TRBJ2-1; the table's TRBD2 call for D was not verified on the DNA. TRBV21-1 represents a pseudogene. The CDR3 totals 18 residues. In DNA, the CDR3 is TGTGCCAGCAGCATTCCCCCCGGGCGGGGGCCTACCTACAATGAGCAGTTCTTC. Protein sequence: CASSIPPGRGPTYNEQFF.

V is TRBV6-5 and J is TRBJ1-1; D is perhaps TRBD1 (5 bases). Trimming shortened V by 8 bases and J by 1 base, and 11 bases separated the two germline ends. The CDR3 has 13 residues. The germline V gene encodes CDR1 MNHEY and CDR2 SVGAGI. The CDR3 DNA follows: TGTGCCAGCTGGAGGGGAGGGAACACTGAAGCTTTCTTT. The encoded protein is CASWRGGNTEAFF.

The J gene is TRBJ2-7, the V gene TRBV19; 10 bases map to TRBD2. Trimming cost V 3 bases and J 4 bases; bases outside gene matches: 6. CDR3 length equals 15 residues. The germline V gene encodes CDR1 LNHDA and CDR2 SQIVND (reference sequence). The CDR3 nucleotides read TGTGCCAGTAGTATTGGAGCGGGAGGGCCGTACGAGCAGTACTTC. Its translation is CASSIGAGGPYEQYF.

J is TRBJ1-5 and V is TRBV7-2, with D unclear. Germline lookup yields CDR1 SGHTA and CDR2 FQGNSA. The CDR3 has 15 amino acids. The V and J ends lost 1 base and 1 base respectively, with 8 bases between them. The CDR3 sequence: CASSLGQLSNQPQHF. Written as DNA, the CDR3 is TGTGCCAGCAGCTTAGGGCAGTTGAGCAATCAGCCCCAGCATTTT. The full variable domain, in which reference TRBV7-2 and TRBJ1-5 provide the parts outside the CDR3, is GAGVSQSPSNKVTEKGKDVELRCDPISGHTALYWYRQSLGQGLEFLIYFQGNSAPDKSGLPSDRFSAERTGGSVSTLTIQRTQQEDSAVYLCASSLGQLSNQPQHFGDGTRLSIL.

The V and J genes are TRBV19 and TRBJ2-7; D is perhaps TRBD2 (6 bases). CDR1 is LNHDA and CDR2 is SQIVND in the germline V gene (reference sequence). V lost 3 bases, J lost 3 bases, and 12 bases lay in between. The CDR3 consists of 14 residues. CDR3 DNA sequence: TGTGCCAGTAGTATCGGGGCGGGGAACTACGAGCAGTACTTC. This encodes CASSIGAGNYEQYF.

The genes are TRBV28 and TRBJ2-7, with 9 bases aligning to TRBD2. Germline-derived CDR1 and CDR2 are MDHEN and SYDVKM. The trim removed 0 bases at V and 6 bases at J, leaving 15 bases unmatched. The CDR3 is made up of 18 amino acids. The CDR3 loop is CASSLCSLASGIVCEQYF. For the CDR3, the DNA is TGTGCCAGCAGTTTATGCAGTCTGGCTAGCGGGATCGTCTGCGAGCAGTACTTC.

The gene calls are TRBV5-1 and TRBJ1-1; D unclear. CDR1 is SGHRS and CDR2 is YFSETQ in the germline V gene. V was clipped by 0 bases and J by 0 bases, with 6 bases between them. The CDR3 loop spans 14 amino acids. CDR3 loop: CASSLEAMNTEAFF. CDR3 nucleotides: TGCGCCAGCAGCTTGGAAGCAATGAACACTGAAGCTTTCTTT.

The chain combines TRBV7-9 with TRBJ2-1, with D possibly TRBD2 on 5 matching bases. The CDR3 covers 12 residues. V gave up 5 bases and J gave up 7 bases, with 9 bases separating them. Germline V gene data show CDR1 as SEHNR and CDR2 as FQNEAQ (reference sequence). The DNA of the CDR3 is TGTGCCAGCAGCCACGGCGGGAATGAGCAGTTCTTC. Amino acid sequence: CASSHGGNEQFF.

This clone was counted between two and nine times. The gene calls are TRBV7-8 and TRBJ2-7; TRBD1 aligns across 7 bases. The V gene end was trimmed by 1 base and the J gene end by 7 bases; junction bases not matched to a gene: 4. The CDR3 runs 13 residues. The germline CDR1 and CDR2 sequences are SGHVS and FQNEAQ. Here the CDR3 reads CASSLVVGQEQYF. The CDR3 nucleotides read TGTGCCAGCAGCTTAGTTGTGGGACAGGAGCAGTACTTC.

This chain connects TRBV27 to TRBJ2-1, with 8 bases identical to TRBD1. The CDR3 has 17 amino acids. Losses at the gene ends were 8 bases for V and 9 bases for J; bases not matched to a gene: 21. Germline CDR1 and CDR2: MNHEY and SMNVEV (reference sequence). The CDR3 sequence: CASGSGRAGGFPGEQFF. CDR3 bases: TGTGCCAGCGGATCTGGTCGCGCAGGGGGCTTCCCGGGTGAGCAGTTCTTC.

The V call is TRBV5-6, the J call TRBJ2-2, with D perhaps matching TRBD1 (5 bases). Deletions cut 0 bases from V and 7 bases from J, with 10 bases between. The CDR3 covers 14 residues. Germline-derived CDR1 and CDR2 are SGHDT and YYEEEE. The chain's CDR3 is CASSLGQLDGELFF. CDR3 sequence (DNA): TGTGCCAGCAGCTTGGGACAGCTCGACGGGGAGCTGTTTTTT.

A note on this clone: The same CDR3 can be traced to other DNA sequences in this sample. This chain uses TRBV7-2 with TRBJ1-5, with unresolved D. The CDR3 spans 12 residues. The germline V and J ends were trimmed by 5 bases and 7 bases, with 9 bases remaining between them. In germline, CDR1 is SGHTA, CDR2 FQGNSA. The CDR3: CASSLGGQPQHF. In DNA, the CDR3 is TGTGCCAGCAGCCTAGGAGGCCAGCCCCAGCATTTT. Combining the CDR3 with reference TRBV7-2 and TRBJ1-5 gives the whole variable domain GAGVSQSPSNKVTEKGKDVELRCDPISGHTALYWYRQSLGQGLEFLIYFQGNSAPDKSGLPSDRFSAERTGGSVSTLTIQRTQQEDSAVYLCASSLGGQPQHFGDGTRLSIL.

The chain employs TRBV4-3 and TRBJ1-1; D not certain. The CDR3 loop spans 16 amino acids. Trimming shortened V by 2 bases and J by 1 base, and 14 bases separated the two germline ends. The germline V gene has CDR1 LGHNA and CDR2 YSLEER. The CDR3 loop reads CASSQSLTGTNTEAFF. CDR3 sequence (DNA): TGCGCCAGCAGCCAAAGTTTGACGGGAACGAACACTGAAGCTTTCTTT.

As for this clone: Other DNA sequences of this sample code for an identical CDR3. The chain employs TRBV9 and TRBJ2-5, with 12 bases lining up with TRBD2. J was trimmed by 4 bases and V by 0 bases; bases with no gene match: 4. CDR1 and CDR2 from the germline V gene are SGDLS and YYNGEE. There are 16 residues in the CDR3. The CDR3 sequence: CASSVVASGGAETQYF. The CDR3 bases are TGTGCCAGCAGCGTAGTGGCTAGCGGGGGGGCAGAGACCCAGTACTTC.

The table lists this clone with a count of one. J is TRBJ2-1 and V is TRBV11-2; 8 nucleotides agree with TRBD2. V shed 6 bases, J shed 8 bases, and the junction held 3 bases outside the gene matches. Germline CDR1 is SGHAT and CDR2 is FQNNGV. The CDR3 is made up of 12 amino acids. DNA for the CDR3: TGTGCCAGCAGATCGGGACTAGATGAGCAGTTCTTC. It specifies CASRSGLDEQFF.